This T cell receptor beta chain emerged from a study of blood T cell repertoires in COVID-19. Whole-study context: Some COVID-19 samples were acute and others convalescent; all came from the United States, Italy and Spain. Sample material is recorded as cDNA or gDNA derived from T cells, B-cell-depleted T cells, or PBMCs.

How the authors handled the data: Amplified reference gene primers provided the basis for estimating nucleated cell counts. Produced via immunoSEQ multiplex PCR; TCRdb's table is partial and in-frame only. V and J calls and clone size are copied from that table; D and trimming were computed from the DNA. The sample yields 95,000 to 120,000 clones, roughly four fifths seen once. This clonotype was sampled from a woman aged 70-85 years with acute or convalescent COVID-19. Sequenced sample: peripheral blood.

This CDR3 reads CASSSRGGYTF. CDR3 nucleotide sequence: TGTGCCAGCAGTTCCAGGGGTGGCTACACCTTC. This chain uses TRBV6-5 with TRBJ1-2, with a tentative D call TRBD1 (6 bases). Germline V CDR1 and CDR2: MNHEY, SVGAGI. Trimming stripped 4 bases from V and 7 bases from J, with 7 bases between. The CDR3 loop spans 11 amino acids.